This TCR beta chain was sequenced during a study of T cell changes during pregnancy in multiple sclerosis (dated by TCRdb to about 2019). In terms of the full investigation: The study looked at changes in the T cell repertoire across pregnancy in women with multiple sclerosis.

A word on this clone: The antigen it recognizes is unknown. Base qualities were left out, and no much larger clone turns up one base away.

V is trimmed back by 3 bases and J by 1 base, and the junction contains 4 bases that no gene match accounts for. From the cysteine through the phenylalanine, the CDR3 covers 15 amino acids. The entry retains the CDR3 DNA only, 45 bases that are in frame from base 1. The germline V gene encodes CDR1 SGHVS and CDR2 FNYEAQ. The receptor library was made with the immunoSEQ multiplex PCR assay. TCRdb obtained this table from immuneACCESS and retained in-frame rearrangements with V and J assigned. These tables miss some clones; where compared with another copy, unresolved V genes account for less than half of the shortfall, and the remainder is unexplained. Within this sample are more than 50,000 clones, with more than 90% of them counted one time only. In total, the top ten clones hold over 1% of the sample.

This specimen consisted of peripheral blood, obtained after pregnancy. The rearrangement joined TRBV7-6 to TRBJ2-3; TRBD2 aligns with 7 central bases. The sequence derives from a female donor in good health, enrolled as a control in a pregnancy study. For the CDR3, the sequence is CASSLGGLRTDTQYF. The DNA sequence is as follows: TGTGCCAGCAGCTTGGGAGGGCTCCGCACAGATACGCAGTATTTT.